These 23 T cell receptor beta chains originate from one sample sequenced in a study of circulating CD8 cells and anti-PD-1 response in melanoma. Using around 16 ng of total RNA, TCR libraries were made with the QIAseq Immune Repertoire TCR panel. TCRdb independently ran MiXCR on the reads; one entry per CDR3 protein. The sample has about 1,100 distinct CDR3 sequences, less than 8% seen once. Sorting of live CD3+CD8+TCRalphabeta+ cells by PD-1 and/or TIGIT gave four subsets. Sequenced material: CD8+ T cells from PBMCs, taken at baseline or after one month of anti-PD-1 therapy (not recorded which). The receptors stem from a human donor with melanoma.

This clonotype ranks as large. The gene calls are TRBV12-5 and TRBJ1-2, with D unresolved. V was shortened by 8 bases and J by 7 bases, with 17 bases between the two germline ends. The CDR3 is 13 residues long. Germline lookup yields CDR1 LGHNT and CDR2 FRNRAP. The CDR3 DNA is TGTGCTAGTACCGGGGATCCACGGCGTGGCTACACCTTC. This sequence encodes CASTGDPRRGYTF.

This clonotype counts as medium-sized. The chain combines TRBV13 with TRBJ2-3, with TRBD2 matching over 12 bases. V was pared by 0 bases and J by 1 base, with 8 bases of the junction left unmatched. The CDR3 has 19 residues. The germline V gene has CDR1 PRHDT and CDR2 FYEKMQ (reference sequence). CDR3 loop: CASSLGASGGARGTDTQYF. CDR3 nucleotide sequence: TGTGCCAGCAGCTTAGGCGCTAGCGGGGGGGCCCGGGGCACAGATACGCAGTATTTT.

By its share, this clonotype is medium-sized. The chain carries TRBV28 and TRBJ2-7; tentatively, D is TRBD1 (6 bases). Germline loops: CDR1 MDHEN, CDR2 SYDVKM. With 2 bases removed from V and 7 bases from J, the gap between germline ends came to 9 bases. This CDR3 spans 12 amino acids. The CDR3 region has the DNA TGTGCCAGCAGTTTAGGGGGCTGGGAGCAGTACTTC. Its protein product is CASSLGGWEQYF.

This clonotype is labeled as large. The chain combines TRBV6-4 with TRBJ2-7, with D hard to call. The germline V and J ends were trimmed by 2 bases and 2 bases, with 1 base remaining between them. The CDR3 covers 11 residues. Per the germline V gene, CDR1 is MRHNA and CDR2 is SNTAGT. The DNA for the CDR3 is TGTGCCAGCAGTGACACCTACGAGCAGTACTTC. This gives the protein CASSDTYEQYF.

Sample share makes this clonotype medium-sized. The V gene is TRBV20-1, the J gene TRBJ2-7; 8 bases are a match to TRBD2. V shed 7 bases, J shed 3 bases, and the junction held 8 bases outside the gene matches. This CDR3 has 13 amino acids. Germline CDR1 reads DFQATT; CDR2 reads SNEGSKA (reference sequence). The CDR3 DNA reads as TGCAGTGTGCGGACTAGCCGGGACTACGAGCAGTACTTC. Translation gives CSVRTSRDYEQYF.

This clonotype counts as large. This chain joins TRBV28 and TRBJ2-2; 8 bases line up with TRBD2. The CDR3 sequence is 17 residues long. Trimming cost V 5 bases and J 2 bases; bases outside gene matches: 10. Germline CDR1 MDHEN, CDR2 SYDVKM. The CDR3 here is CASSRRSREGNTGELFF. In DNA, the CDR3 is TGTGCCAGCAGTCGACGGTCCCGGGAGGGAAACACCGGGGAGCTGTTTTTT.

This clonotype is medium-sized. In DNA, the CDR3 is TGTGCCAGCAGCACCCGACGGTATGAGCAGTTCTTC. Translating gives CASSTRRYEQFF. The V call is TRBV28, the J call TRBJ2-1; D gene ambiguous. This CDR3 contains 12 residues. Trimming removed 6 bases from V and 8 bases from J, with 11 bases in between. CDR1 MDHEN and CDR2 SYDVKM come from the germline V gene.

In its sample, this clonotype ranks as medium-sized (0.01 to 0.1%). The V and J genes are TRBV25-1 and TRBJ2-5; D is perhaps TRBD2 (5 bases). Germline assignment: CDR1 MGHDK and CDR2 SYGVNS. The ends were cut back, 8 bases at V and 4 bases at J, with 20 bases in the middle. This CDR3 contains 15 residues. In DNA, the CDR3 is TGTGCCAGCCAAAATCCAGACGAGGGCCGAGAGACCCAGTACTTC. Its translation: CASQNPDEGRETQYF.

This clonotype was detected a few times. The chain links TRBV3-1 to TRBJ2-2; D remains ambiguous. The CDR3 runs 16 residues. The V gene lost 1 base and the J gene lost 1 base, with 10 bases spanning the gap. CDR1 LGHDT and CDR2 YNNKEL come from the germline V gene (reference sequence). CDR3 sequence (DNA): TGTGCCAGCAGCCAAGGGTTTGAACAGAACACCGGGGAGCTGTTTTTT. Translating it yields CASSQGFEQNTGELFF. Looking up the rest from reference TRBV3-1 and TRBJ2-2 gives the full variable domain: DTAVSQTPKYLVTQMGNDKSIKCEQNLGHDTMYWYKQDSKKFLKIMFSYNNKELIINETVPNRFSPKSPDKAHLNLHINSLELGDSAVYFCASSQGFEQNTGELFFGEGSRLTVL.

By proportion, this clonotype is large. The chain links TRBV24-1 to TRBJ2-2; D is perhaps TRBD1 (6 bases). V shed 3 bases and J shed 6 bases, with 10 bases lying between them. The length of the CDR3 is 14 residues. In germline, CDR1 is KGHDR, CDR2 SFDVKD. In DNA, the CDR3 is TGTGCCACCAGTGATCCAGACAGGCCCGGGGAGCTGTTTTTT. This sequence encodes CATSDPDRPGELFF.

By share, this clonotype ranks as large. An end of the junction does not agree with germline; a read error may underlie this. V is TRBV24-1 and J is TRBJ2-1; TRBD1 matches at 9 bases. CDR1 KGHDR and CDR2 SFDVKD come from the germline V gene. This CDR3 spans 20 amino acids. The DNA of the CDR3 is TGTGCCACCAGTGTTTTGCCCGTGCGCCCCGGGACAGGGTTTTGGAATGAGCAGTTCTTC. Residues: CATSVLPVRPGTGFWNEQFF.

This clonotype is judged medium-sized. The V gene is TRBV5-1, the J gene TRBJ1-4, with 8 positions matching TRBD1. In germline, CDR1 is SGHRS, CDR2 YFSETQ. The CDR3 totals 14 residues. J was trimmed by 2 bases and V by 3 bases; bases with no gene match: 0. DNA for the CDR3: TGCGCCAGCAGCTGGACAGGGACTAATGAAAAACTGTTTTTT. This encodes CASSWTGTNEKLFF.

The CDR3 DNA is TGTGCCAGTAGGGCGACCAGCACAGATACGCAGTATTTT. This codes for CASRATSTDTQYF. The chain combines TRBV19 with TRBJ2-3; no definite D call. Germline V gives CDR1 LNHDA, CDR2 SQIVND (reference sequence). V was cut by 6 bases and J by 0 bases, with 7 bases left in between. The CDR3 has 13 amino acids.

There are a few counts of this clonotype. This chain uses TRBV19 with TRBJ1-5, with TRBD1 matching 7 bases. The germline V gene encodes CDR1 LNHDA and CDR2 SQIVND (reference sequence). The V gene end was trimmed by 7 bases and the J gene end by 1 base; junction bases not matched to a gene: 7. The CDR3 has 15 amino acids. The CDR3 nucleotides read TGTGCCAGTAACAAGGGGACAGCAAGCAATCAGCCCCAGCATTTT. It is translated as CASNKGTASNQPQHF.

The chain links TRBV7-9 to TRBJ2-7; maybe TRBD1 (6 bases). This CDR3 is built from 12 residues. Germline V gene lookup returns CDR1 SEHNR and CDR2 FQNEAQ (reference sequence). V was trimmed by 8 bases and J by 3 bases, leaving 11 bases between them. The CDR3 loop reads CASGPRGYEQYF. The CDR3, as DNA: TGTGCCAGCGGCCCCAGGGGCTACGAGCAGTACTTC.

This clonotype is medium-sized by share. The J gene is TRBJ2-1, the V gene TRBV20-1, with a tentative D call TRBD2 (6 bases). The CDR3 covers 15 residues. The V end lost 4 bases, the J end lost 0 bases, and 13 bases lay between the germline ends. The germline gives CDR1 DFQATT, CDR2 SNEGSKA (reference sequence). The CDR3 DNA is TGCAGTGCTAAACAACGCGGGGACTCCTACAATGAGCAGTTCTTC. Translated, it gives CSAKQRGDSYNEQFF.

This clonotype rates as medium-sized. This chain links TRBV4-1 with TRBJ1-1, with TRBD1 as a possible D gene (6 bases). Germline V CDR1 and CDR2: MGHRA, YSYEKL. This CDR3 has 14 amino acids. The germline V and J ends were trimmed by 4 bases and 1 base, with 10 bases remaining between them. CDR3 nucleotide sequence: TGCGCCAGCAGCCCCGGACAGCAGAACACTGAAGCTTTCTTT. Protein sequence: CASSPGQQNTEAFF.

The chain employs TRBV4-2 and TRBJ2-3; D call uncertain. In germline, CDR1 is LGHNA, CDR2 YNFKEQ. This CDR3 has 15 amino acids. V was shortened by 4 bases and J by 4 bases, with 15 bases between the two germline ends. CDR3 nucleotides: TGTGCCAGCAGCCCAATCGACCTCGCATCAGATACGCAGTATTTT. Protein: CASSPIDLASDTQYF.

This clonotype is deemed large. J is TRBJ1-3 and V is TRBV25-1; D gene ambiguous. Trimming cost V 1 base and J 0 bases, with 4 bases left between them. CDR3 length: 14 residues. The germline CDR1 and CDR2 sequences are MGHDK and SYGVNS. CDR3 coding DNA: TGTGCCAGCAGTGAATTGGGCTCTGGAAACACCATATATTTT. This sequence encodes CASSELGSGNTIYF. Looking up the rest from reference TRBV25-1 and TRBJ1-3 gives the full variable domain: EADIYQTPRYLVIGTGKKITLECSQTMGHDKMYWYQQDPGMELHLIHYSYGVNSTEKGDLSSESTVSRIRTEHFPLTLESARPSHTSQYLCASSELGSGNTIYFGEGSWLTVV.

Relative to its sample, this clonotype is medium-sized (0.01 to 0.1%). The chain couples TRBV2 to TRBJ2-7, with TRBD1 as a possible D gene (5 bases). The CDR3 sequence is 12 residues long. Trimming took 5 bases from V and 5 from J, leaving 10 bases between them. Germline V gives CDR1 SNHLY, CDR2 FYNNEI. CDR3 protein: CASSPRVHEQYF. The DNA of the CDR3 is TGTGCCAGCAGTCCCAGGGTCCACGAGCAGTACTTC.

This clonotype was picked up a small number of times. This chain connects TRBV19 to TRBJ2-7, with 7 bases identical to TRBD2. V shed 6 bases, J shed 4 bases, and the junction held 6 bases outside the gene matches. CDR1 LNHDA and CDR2 SQIVND come from the germline V gene (reference sequence). This CDR3 has 13 amino acids. The CDR3: CASRGRGKYEQYF. The CDR3 DNA sequence: TGTGCCAGTAGAGGGAGGGGCAAATACGAGCAGTACTTC.

This clonotype is large in the sample. The rearrangement links TRBV5-5 to TRBJ1-6, with 7 bases that match TRBD1. V lost 0 bases, J lost 6 bases, and 15 bases stayed unmatched. CDR3 length: 19 residues. CDR1 and CDR2 from the germline V gene are SGHKS and YYEKEE (reference sequence). The CDR3: CASSLAPSTGSSRNSPLHF. The CDR3, as DNA: TGTGCCAGCAGCTTGGCCCCCTCGACAGGGAGTTCCCGTAATTCACCCCTCCACTTT.

In its sample, this clonotype is medium-sized. This chain connects TRBV20-1 to TRBJ2-7; D is perhaps TRBD2 (5 bases). CDR1 and CDR2 (germline): DFQATT, SNEGSKA (reference sequence). The CDR3 sequence is 14 residues long. Trimming left V 5 bases short and J 3 bases short, with 17 bases between. CDR3 amino acids: CSAPWETTSYEQYF. In DNA, the CDR3 is TGCAGTGCTCCCTGGGAGACTACAAGCTACGAGCAGTACTTC.